What follows is one T cell receptor (beta chain) and its context. The specificity of this receptor is unknown. No base quality information exists; no much larger clone differs at one position. The data were taken from a study of cytomegalovirus exposure and HLA in healthy donors (dated by TCRdb to about 2017). Notes on the research overall: In an earlier analysis of some 550 of the donors, 276 Gb of sequence data and 117 million unique TCR beta sequences from roughly 200 million T cells were reported. An early release that covered around 590 HLA-typed donors contained approximately 290 gigabases of sequencing data and tens of millions of unique TCR sequences. Of the approximately 370 genotyped donors, 65% to 90% were placed in the genetic ancestry cluster associated with self-reported Caucasian donors. The study aimed to test whether signatures of past pathogen exposure could be identified by cataloging public T cell receptors. Using immunosequencing, the study profiled T cell repertoires from around 680 subjects and related those repertoires to cytomegalovirus serostatus. Besides the first cohort of under 700 subjects, a separate validation cohort made up of over a hundred different subjects was used. The study combined high-throughput TCR immunosequencing, statistical association of individual TCRs with disease status, and machine learning to predict cytomegalovirus infection status. A later analysis re-examined previously published TCR beta repertoires from 600 to 700 donors and added high-resolution HLA genotyping to investigate patterns of TCR occurrence. The later analysis used no new phenotypic data to find candidate immune exposures, relying instead on TCR beta sequences and their occurrence across donors. To decide whether each TCR beta V gene segment behaved as functional or pseudogenic, an earlier analysis of some 540 of the donors relied on high-throughput TCR beta sequencing. Donor age, sex, ethnicity and CMV serostatus were compiled together with the repertoire data. A later genetic analysis used genome-wide SNP genotypes for about 55% of the 666 donors, treating that subset as a discovery cohort. Every repertoire in the discovery cohort had been generated on one and the same sequencing platform. Both class I and class II loci were covered by HLA typing, at four-digit resolution. The number of typed donors differed by locus: 629-630 for A, B, C, DRB1 and DQB1; approximately 520 for DQA1; about 600 for DPA1; and around 470 for DPB1. Four to six DR-DQ haplotypes were handled as single units for association and clustering, since linkage in the cohort was strong. Across approximately 400 genotyped donors of the cohort, an average of 235,054 unique TCR beta nucleotide sequences per donor were sequenced, and 15% to 20% of those sequences were non-productive.

What the research found in general, with its limitations: In the study, around 150 TCR beta chains were listed as associated with cytomegalovirus. A further reported finding was that TCR beta sequences accurately predicted the HLA-A and HLA-B alleles for most subjects in the first cohort. In a later genetic analysis, fewer N-insertions in productive TCRs were reported among donors in an Asian-associated ancestry cluster than the roughly 640-donor mean. The only immune exposure information available for the cohort was CMV serostatus. In this cohort, only TCR beta chains were sequenced, and detectable features were limited by the absence of alpha or paired-chain data. When HLA alleles, especially DR and DQ, strongly co-occurred, attributing TCR associations to individual alleles was difficult. Linkage disequilibrium might explain the correlated functional status among segregating V segments, but an unknown experimental factor could not be excluded. A later analysis found that HLA-associated TCR beta chains were more clonally expanded and had lower generation probabilities than equally common non-associated chains. The earlier analysis of a few hundred of the donors excluded 15 to 20 rarely observed V segments, including chromosome 9 orphons, because counts were too low. A later analysis found that most CMV-associated TCR beta chains appeared HLA-restricted, with HLA associations seemingly driven largely by CMV exposure. In a later genetic analysis, a missense DCLRE1C variant was associated with V-gene and J-gene trimming of TCR beta chains, and the association was replicated in an independent cohort. Because some donors lacked HLA typing at each locus, the association tests relied only on the typed subset. Broadly in line with IMGT annotations, most TCR beta V segments showed up in productive rearrangements about 87% or about 30% of the time in an earlier analysis of some 590 of the donors. According to a later analysis, parvovirus B19, influenza, CMV and Epstein-Barr virus appeared linked to several top co-occurrence clusters. In vitro tests confirmed that a few of the cytomegalovirus-associated TCR beta chains recognize cytomegalovirus antigens. Roughly uniform sequencing depth across donors was assumed in presence/absence analyses, although this assumption may not hold. A cluster of highly shared sequence variants was judged likely to be a technical artifact of the sequencing pipeline. While some public TCRs were present in many individuals, most TCR sequences turned up only very rarely across donors. Some IMGT-functional V segments, including TRBV6-2 and TRBV6-3, could not be distinguished by the 87-base-pair reads and were therefore excluded. A later analysis found that TCR association rates varied across HLA loci, with DRB1 alleles showing the most associated TCRs and HLA-C alleles the fewest. According to the authors, the approach could potentially be generalized to other disease states and immunological phenotypes. A later analysis associated some 17,000 TCR beta sequences with specific HLA alleles at a false discovery rate of 0.05. The classifier was reported to diagnose cytomegalovirus status with high specificity and sensitivity in both the original and validation cohorts.

Preparation of the library involved the immunoSEQ multiplex PCR assay. For the multiplex PCR, a mixture combining 60 forward primers for TCR Vbeta segments and 13 reverse primers for TCR Jbeta segments was used. The CDR3 region of rearranged TCR beta genes was amplified from genomic DNA with a multiplex PCR assay. The amplified TCR beta libraries were sequenced on the Illumina HiSeq System as 87-base-pair reads. The source study handled its data this way. In a later analysis, some 80 million unique TCR beta chains were counted across the 690 or so repertoires, and about 9.9 million of these chains were shared by at least two donors. Raw reads were error-corrected and collapsed into unique sequences by a nearest-neighbor algorithm in which closely related sequences were merged to remove PCR and sequencing errors. To assign V, D and J gene segments, CDR3 sequences were aligned to IMGT reference sequences. Each retained sequence needed at least a six-nucleotide match to both a V gene segment and a J gene segment. A rearrangement counted as productive if the CDR3 had no stop codons and remained in frame with V and J, and every other rearrangement counted as non-productive. Following IMGT convention, CDR3 was defined as the stretch from the second conserved V-encoded cysteine to the conserved J-encoded phenylalanine. In an earlier analysis of some 550 of the donors, sequences lacking an unambiguous match to a single V gene segment were excluded. In an earlier analysis of several hundred of the donors, V segments were called functional above 56.7% productive rearrangements and were called segregating when the between-donor standard deviation exceeded 5%. A statistical classification framework was built for diagnosing cytomegalovirus status from the catalog of TCR beta chain sequences. A later analysis assigned V and J genes by comparing TCR nucleotide sequences with IMGT/GENE-DB human TR gene sequences. Using the TCRdist pipeline, a later analysis assigned CDR3 sequences along with most-parsimonious VDJ recombination scenarios. In a later analysis, each TCR beta chain was defined by its CDR3 amino acid sequence together with its V-gene family, and reads without a unique V-gene family were excluded. As a way to deal with suspected cross-contamination and a sequencing artifact, a later analysis dropped approximately 590 nucleotide sequences that were highly shared and had low generation probability. In a later analysis, a clonal expansion index was calculated for each public chain from normalized within-repertoire ranks of inferred template counts. In a later analysis, generation probabilities were computed with a VDJ recombination model fitted to out-of-frame rearrangements, and the resulting probabilities were checked against IGoR. A later analysis scored TCR-TCR, TCR-HLA and TCR-CMV co-occurrence with hypergeometric tests, applying a repertoire-size bias correction to TCR pairs. To estimate false discovery rates, a later analysis permuted the HLA or CMV assignments 20 times. A later analysis grouped co-occurring TCRs with DBSCAN, adding TCRdist sequence similarity when clustering within HLA-allele-positive subsets. Repertoires with fewer than 30,000 or more than 120,000 public chains were left out of co-occurrence clustering, as were a few repertoires with anomalous nucleotide sharing. Drawn from immuneACCESS, this table holds only the in-frame rearrangements with V and J called that TCRdb kept. Clones are partly lost; checked studies trace under half to an unresolved V gene and leave the rest unexplained. Clone size and V and J calls were adopted from that table, with D and trimming inferred from the DNA. The sample contains 150,000 or so clones, about 74% of them found a single time. Jointly, the top ten make up 3% to 4% of the sample.

Relative to germline, V is 4 bases shorter and J is 6 bases shorter, with 12 bases between their ends. The germline V gene encodes CDR1 SQVTM and CDR2 ANQGSEA. From the cysteine up to the phenylalanine, the CDR3 has a length of 12 residues. Left in the record is the CDR3 DNA by itself, 36 bases read in frame from the first base. In total, roughly 710 healthy bone marrow donors made up the cohort. At the time of sampling, all cohort members were nominally healthy, though unrecorded immune exposures were likely present. The donor tested CMV seronegative and was one of the 352 seronegative cohort members. A peripheral blood sample was provided by each donor, and peripheral blood mononuclear cells were used for TCR beta sequencing. The Qiagen DNeasy Blood Extraction Kit was used to extract genomic DNA from the blood cell samples.

This chain is built from TRBV29-1 and TRBJ1-2, with the identity of the D gene unclear. The sequence was collected from a woman between 40 and 50 years old in good health and CMV-seronegative. Material for sequencing was PBMCs. CDR3 reads: CSVAWLGDGYTF. The nucleotide sequence reads as follows: TGCAGCGTTGCGTGGCTCGGAGATGGCTACACCTTC.